These 21 T cell receptor beta chains were sequenced from one sample in a study of control samples from healthy donors and cancer patients. Only in-frame clones appear in the TCRdb table, and some are missing; sequencing was by immunoSEQ multiplex PCR. This table has under 70,000 clones, about nine tenths appearing once. The specimen sequenced was PBMCs. These TCRs come from a woman between 45 and 60 years old with colorectal cancer.

V is TRBV2 and J is TRBJ1-2; D unclear. CDR3 length: 14 amino acids. The germline CDR1 and CDR2 sequences are SNHLY and FYNNEI. Trimming stripped 4 bases from V and 6 bases from J, with 15 bases between. The CDR3 DNA is TGTGCCAGCAGTGTTCACAGTCCCGGTGATGGCTACACCTTC. It translates to CASSVHSPGDGYTF.

J is TRBJ1-2 and V is TRBV13; tentative D call: TRBD1 (5 bases). The ends were cut back, 0 bases at V and 1 base at J, with 12 bases in the middle. The CDR3 totals 16 residues. Looked up from germline, CDR1 is PRHDT and CDR2 is FYEKMQ (reference sequence). The CDR3 protein is CASSLGTQDYNYGYTF. CDR3 nucleotides: TGTGCCAGCAGCTTAGGGACACAGGACTATAACTATGGCTACACCTTC. The variable domain in full, completed from reference TRBV13 and TRBJ1-2, reads AAGVIQSPRHLIKEKRETATLKCYPIPRHDTVYWYQQGPGQDPQFLISFYEKMQSDKGSIPDRFSAQQFSDYHSELNMSSLELGDSALYFCASSLGTQDYNYGYTFGSGTRLTVV.

The CDR3 here is CASSLFVGKTEEAFF. CDR3 nucleotides: TGTGCCAGCAGTTTATTCGTGGGTAAGACAGAAGAAGCTTTCTTT. The chain employs TRBV28 and TRBJ1-1; D might be TRBD1 (5 bases). Germline values: CDR1 MDHEN, CDR2 SYDVKM. The CDR3 has 15 residues. With 1 base removed from V and 8 bases from J, the gap between germline ends came to 17 bases.

CDR3 nucleotide sequence: TGTGCCAGCAGTGGCACCTCCACTGAAGCTTTCTTT. Its translation is CASSGTSTEAFF. The chain links TRBV2 to TRBJ1-1; D remains unclear. CDR3 length: 12 residues. The V gene's germline CDR1 is SNHLY and CDR2 FYNNEI. V was trimmed by 4 bases and J by 4 bases, leaving 7 bases between them.

The chain recombines TRBV11-3 with TRBJ2-1, with no clear D. This CDR3 has 14 amino acids. Germline CDR1 reads SGHNT; CDR2 reads YENEEA. The ends were cut back, 6 bases at V and 1 base at J, with 10 bases in the middle. This CDR3 reads CASSVTRSYNEQFF. The CDR3 DNA reads as TGTGCCAGCAGTGTCACTCGATCCTACAATGAGCAGTTCTTC.

J is TRBJ2-5 and V is TRBV6-5; possibly TRBD1 or TRBD2 for D (5 bases each). Trimming took off 6 bases at V and 0 bases at J, with 14 bases between the two ends. Per the germline V gene, CDR1 is MNHEY and CDR2 is SVGAGI. CDR3 size: 15 residues. The CDR3 loop reads CASRQRDAHQETQYF. CDR3 in DNA: TGTGCCAGCAGACAAAGGGACGCACACCAAGAGACCCAGTACTTC.

This chain connects TRBV4-1 to TRBJ2-3; weak D call: TRBD2 (6 bases). CDR1 is MGHRA, CDR2 YSYEKL, per germline. Trimming left V 0 bases short and J 6 bases short, with 16 bases between. This CDR3 has 16 amino acids. The CDR3 region is CASSQDQGLAMDTQYF. Here the CDR3 DNA reads TGCGCCAGCAGCCAAGATCAAGGGCTAGCGATGGATACGCAGTATTTT.

This clone was seen once. CDR3 DNA sequence: TGTGCCACCAGCAGAGTGGGACAGGGGACAGATACGCAGTATTTT. Translating it yields CATSRVGQGTDTQYF. This chain links TRBV15 with TRBJ2-3, with 10 bases lining up with TRBD1. This CDR3 spans 15 amino acids. CDR1 and CDR2 (germline): LNHNV, YYDKDF (reference sequence). Trimming took 1 base from V and 3 from J; bases not matched to a gene: 1.

This chain links TRBV9 with TRBJ2-1; 10 bases are a match to TRBD2. The CDR3 runs to 20 residues. V was pared by 3 bases and J by 2 bases, with 17 bases of the junction left unmatched. The germline gives CDR1 SGDLS, CDR2 YYNGEE. Here the CDR3 DNA reads TGTGCCAGCAGCGGACACGTCAGCGGGAGGGCCATAGGCACCTACAATGAGCAGTTCTTC. The encoded protein is CASSGHVSGRAIGTYNEQFF.

V gene TRBV3-1 (or the pseudogene TRBV3-2) combines with J gene TRBJ1-2; D not resolved. The CDR3 length is 14 residues. Per the germline V gene, CDR1 is LGHDT and CDR2 is YNNKEL (reference sequence). Trimming removed 0 bases from V and 4 bases from J, with 9 bases in between. The CDR3 DNA is TGTGCCAGCAGCCAAGATACCCCCAGCTATGGCTACACCTTC. Its protein is CASSQDTPSYGYTF.

This clone was counted a single time. V and J are TRBV7-8 and TRBJ1-5, with D hard to call. CDR3 length: 14 amino acids. In germline, CDR1 is SGHVS, CDR2 FQNEAQ. The V gene lost 5 bases and the J gene lost 3 bases, with 11 bases spanning the gap. The CDR3 here is CASSRTLNNQPQHF. The CDR3 bases are TGTGCCAGCAGCCGCACTTTAAACAATCAGCCCCAGCATTTT.

The rearrangement links TRBV15 to TRBJ2-2; D possibly corresponds to TRBD1 (6 bases). The CDR3 totals 15 residues. Germline lookup yields CDR1 LNHNV and CDR2 YYDKDF (reference sequence). V lost 5 bases and J lost 4, with 14 bases in between. The CDR3 here is CATSGQTGRTGELFF. CDR3 DNA sequence: TGTGCCACCAGCGGACAGACAGGCCGCACCGGGGAGCTGTTTTTT.

This clone has more than one count but fewer than ten. The chain links TRBV14 to TRBJ2-2, with D hard to call. Germline CDR1 SGHDN, CDR2 FVKESK. The V end was cut by 6 bases, the J end by 1 base, with 9 bases between. The CDR3 runs 14 residues. CDR3 protein: CASSATRNTGELFF. For the CDR3, the DNA is TGTGCCAGCAGTGCAACCAGGAACACCGGGGAGCTGTTTTTT.

This sequence joins TRBV28 and TRBJ2-5; D is undetermined. The CDR3 length is 14 residues. Germline CDR1 MDHEN, CDR2 SYDVKM. Trimming took 3 bases from V and 1 from J, leaving 9 bases between them. The CDR3 nucleotides are TGTGCCAGCAGTTTGATCTCGGGCCAAGAGACCCAGTACTTC. It encodes CASSLISGQETQYF.

The rearrangement joins TRBV9 to TRBJ2-5, with 7 bases that match TRBD1. V lost 3 bases, J lost 3 bases, and 8 bases stayed unmatched. The CDR3 contains 15 residues. The germline V gene has CDR1 SGDLS and CDR2 YYNGEE. CDR3 protein: CASSATGTAKETQYF. The DNA of the CDR3 is TGTGCCAGCAGCGCTACCGGGACAGCAAAAGAGACCCAGTACTTC.

The rearrangement joins TRBV7-2 to TRBJ1-1, with D tentatively TRBD1 (6 bases). Per germline, CDR1 SGHTA and CDR2 FQGNSA. CDR3 size: 15 residues. V was shortened by 6 bases and J by 3 bases, with 17 bases between the two germline ends. This chain's CDR3 is CASRPETGWDTEAFF. CDR3 nucleotide sequence: TGTGCCAGCAGACCCGAGACAGGTTGGGACACTGAAGCTTTCTTT.

The rearrangement joins TRBV2 to TRBJ2-7; 7 bases align to TRBD2. The junction had 11 bases not matched to a gene; V was cut back by 10 bases and J by 2 bases. The CDR3 extends over 14 amino acids. From germline, CDR1 is SNHLY and CDR2 FYNNEI. DNA for the CDR3: TGTGCCACGAAAGACGGCGGGACTACCTACGAGCAGTACTTC. It encodes CATKDGGTTYEQYF.

The chain carries TRBV11-2 and TRBJ1-1, with 7 bases matching TRBD1. CDR3 length: 14 residues. The germline V gene encodes CDR1 SGHAT and CDR2 FQNNGV. V lost 3 bases to trimming and J lost 3 bases; unmatched junction nucleotides: 4. The CDR3 nucleotides read TGTGCCAGCAGCTTCGGGACAGCGGACACTGAAGCTTTCTTT. Translated: CASSFGTADTEAFF.

The rearrangement joins TRBV5-1 to TRBJ2-1, with D possibly matching TRBD1 (6 bases). CDR3 size: 15 residues. V lost 4 bases to trimming and J lost 0 bases, with 11 bases between them. Germline V gives CDR1 SGHRS, CDR2 YFSETQ. The CDR3 reads CASSPQGSSYNEQFF. CDR3 bases: TGCGCCAGCAGCCCGCAGGGGAGCTCCTACAATGAGCAGTTCTTC.

The V and J genes are TRBV19 and TRBJ1-2; 7 bases are shared with TRBD1. The CDR3 contains 15 residues. Germline values: CDR1 LNHDA, CDR2 SQIVND (reference sequence). V lost 5 bases to trimming and J lost 4 bases; unmatched junction nucleotides: 10. Here the CDR3 reads CASSQGQREFYGYTF. The CDR3 DNA follows: TGTGCCAGTAGTCAGGGACAGCGGGAATTCTATGGCTACACCTTC.

This rearrangement joins TRBV5-6 to TRBJ1-5; D call uncertain. Germline loops: CDR1 SGHDT, CDR2 YYEEEE. There are 15 residues in the CDR3. V was pared by 4 bases and J by 0 bases, with 11 bases between. Written as DNA, the CDR3 is TGTGCCAGCAGCCCTCGGGGAAATAGCAATCAGCCCCAGCATTTT. Translation: CASSPRGNSNQPQHF.